This record concerns one T cell receptor (beta chain) sequence. As yet, its antigen is unknown. This specimen belongs to a study of long-term antiretroviral therapy in people with HIV. General study points: Collection of the blood, which took place between about 2003 and 2017, possibly occurred under older ART regimens.

Trimming stripped 0 bases from V and 0 bases from J, with 13 bases between. Germline V lookup: CDR1 SGHRS, CDR2 YFSETQ. CDR3 length equals 16 residues. Researchers report immunoSEQ v3.0 was run at survey level. Some clones are missing from TCRdb's copy, which holds only in-frame ones; the method was immunoSEQ multiplex PCR. The data hold about 33,000 clones, with around 96% observed a single time. The source was unsorted PBMCs, collected approximately 6.6 years after starting antiretroviral therapy. The chain carries TRBV5-1 and TRBJ2-7; D is possibly TRBD1 (6 bases). This sequence was found in a man between 25 and 39 years old with HIV. The CDR3 is CASSLVSGTSSYEQYF. CDR3 nucleotides: TGCGCCAGCAGCTTGGTTTCTGGGACAAGCTCCTACGAGCAGTACTTC. The full variable domain, rest sourced from reference TRBV5-1 and TRBJ2-7, is KAGVTQTPRYLIKTRGQQVTLSCSPISGHRSVSWYQQTPGQGLQFLFEYFSETQRNKGNFPGRFSGRQFSNSRSEMNVSTLELGDSALYLCASSLVSGTSSYEQYFGPGTRLTVT.